These T cell receptor beta chains were read from a single sample in a study of shared clonotypes between healthy human individuals. The assay was immunoSEQ multiplex PCR, and TCRdb's table has in-frame clones only and misses some. The data show about 1 million clones, more than 60% seen once. Sequences were obtained from memory CD4+ T cells sorted from blood. All receptors derive from a man aged 18 to 30 in good health. Each CDR3 is given with its conserved first and last residue. A D gene is named only where the DNA matches it firmly. Not all rows give a size; the values are once, few, many and, for expanded clones, a class.

V	D	length	J	size	CDR3	DNA
TRBV18	.	15	TRBJ1-2	.	CASSPPALNNYGYTF	TGTGCCAGCTCACCACCGGCCCTAAATAACTATGGCTACACCTTC
TRBV7-2	TRBD1	14	TRBJ2-7	.	CASSEIFTGGRQYF	TGTGCCAGCAGCGAAATTTTTACAGGGGGCCGGCAGTACTTC
TRBV5-4	.	15	TRBJ2-7	.	CASSLMSTGTNEQYF	TGTGCCAGCAGCTTGATGAGTACAGGGACGAACGAGCAGTACTTC
TRBV28	TRBD1	14	TRBJ2-2	once	CASSLTGGIGELFF	TGTGCCAGCAGTTTAACAGGGGGGATCGGGGAGCTGTTTTTT
TRBV5-4	.	14	TRBJ2-3	.	CASSLGGGTDTQYF	TGTGCCAGCAGCTTGGGGGGGGGCACAGATACGCAGTATTTT
TRBV2	.	16	TRBJ1-2	.	CASRGEGITKSYGYTF	TGTGCCAGCAGGGGGGAGGGGATCACAAAATCCTATGGCTACACCTTC
TRBV29-1	.	11	TRBJ2-7	.	CSVGAAYEQYF	TGCAGCGTTGGGGCGGCCTACGAGCAGTACTTC
TRBV27	TRBD1	18	TRBJ1-6	.	CASSALPLTGGQHSPLHF	TGTGCCAGCAGTGCGCTACCCCTGACAGGGGGGCAACATTCACCCCTCCACTTT
TRBV9	TRBD1	14	TRBJ2-5	once	CASSYGTGRETQYF	TGTGCCAGCAGTTATGGGACAGGGAGAGAGACCCAGTACTTC
TRBV25-1	.	14	TRBJ2-3	.	CASSEWRGSDTQYF	TGTGCCAGCAGTGAATGGCGGGGTTCAGATACGCAGTATTTT
TRBV5-8	.	16	TRBJ1-1	.	CASSFVSPKRNTEAFF	TGTGCCAGCAGCTTCGTGTCACCCAAGCGGAACACTGAAGCTTTCTTT
TRBV5-1	TRBD1	14	TRBJ1-2	.	CASSLTGETYGYTF	TGCGCCAGCAGCCTGACAGGGGAGACCTATGGCTACACCTTC
TRBV5-8	.	14	TRBJ2-4	.	CASSLGQIKNIQYF	TGTGCCAGCAGCTTGGGGCAGATAAAAAACATTCAGTACTTC
TRBV7-9	.	18	TRBJ1-2	.	CASSPRSPRQAPLYGYTF	TGTGCCAGCAGCCCCAGATCCCCTCGACAGGCTCCCCTCTATGGCTACACCTTC
TRBV7-9	.	16	TRBJ1-1	.	CASSLAGAGAAAEAFF	TGTGCCAGCAGCTTAGCGGGGGCAGGGGCCGCTGCTGAAGCTTTCTTT
TRBV19	TRBD1	15	TRBJ1-5	few	CASSIQGASNQPQHF	TGTGCCAGTAGTATACAGGGGGCAAGCAATCAGCCCCAGCATTTT
TRBV6-6	.	13	TRBJ2-7	.	CASSYGSTYEQYF	TGTGCCAGCAGTTACGGCAGTACCTACGAGCAGTACTTC
TRBV4-1	.	14	TRBJ2-7	.	CASSQLQGPYEQYF	TGCGCCAGCAGCCAACTACAGGGCCCATACGAGCAGTACTTC
TRBV6-4	.	14	TRBJ2-2	.	CASKAGQNTGELFF	TGTGCCAGCAAAGCAGGTCAAAACACCGGGGAGCTGTTTTTT
TRBV7-2	.	15	TRBJ2-3	.	CASGGRAIWGDTQYF	TGTGCCAGCGGGGGTCGGGCCATCTGGGGAGATACGCAGTATTTT
TRBV5-1	TRBD1	15	TRBJ2-5	.	CASSFERGRQETQYF	TGCGCCAGCAGCTTCGAAAGGGGGCGACAAGAGACCCAGTACTTC
TRBV7-9	.	13	TRBJ1-2	.	CASSPRDRVEDTF	TGTGCCAGCAGCCCTCGGGACCGCGTTGAGGACACCTTC
TRBV28	TRBD1	14	TRBJ1-2	.	CASTATGGHYGYTF	TGTGCCAGCACCGCAACAGGGGGGCACTATGGCTACACCTTC
TRBV29-1	TRBD2	12	TRBJ2-7	.	CSGGLAGREQYF	TGCAGCGGGGGACTAGCGGGAAGGGAGCAGTACTTC
TRBV10-3	TRBD1	14	TRBJ2-2	.	CAIRGQGFSGELFF	TGTGCCATCAGGGGACAGGGTTTCAGCGGGGAGCTGTTTTTT
TRBV6-1	.	16	TRBJ2-1	.	CASSDTGTPSYNEQFF	TGTGCCAGCAGTGATACAGGGACGCCATCCTACAATGAGCAGTTCTTC
TRBV5-4	.	14	TRBJ1-2	.	CASSSDWEDYGYTF	TGTGCCAGCAGCTCTGACTGGGAGGACTATGGCTACACCTTC
TRBV30	TRBD1	15	TRBJ1-1	few	CAWSVGGAGGTEAFF	TGTGCCTGGAGTGTAGGTGGGGCAGGGGGCACTGAAGCTTTCTTT
TRBV9	.	15	TRBJ2-3	once	CASSVALVGTDTQYF	TGTGCCAGCAGCGTAGCCCTGGTGGGCACAGATACGCAGTATTTT
TRBV14	.	12	TRBJ2-5	.	CASSHLRETQYF	TGTGCCAGCAGCCATCTGCGAGAGACCCAGTACTTC
TRBV7-9	.	12	TRBJ2-5	.	CASSINSETQYF	TGTGCCAGCAGCATAAACTCGGAGACCCAGTACTTC
TRBV6-5	.	16	TRBJ2-3	.	CASSYSMRQSADTQYF	TGTGCCAGCAGTTACTCGATGCGGCAATCTGCAGATACGCAGTATTTT
TRBV15	.	14	TRBJ1-5	.	CATSRGQVNQPQHF	TGTGCCACCAGCAGAGGACAGGTTAATCAGCCCCAGCATTTT
TRBV7-2	TRBD2	15	TRBJ2-2	once	CASSRLAGDGGELFF	TGTGCCAGCAGCCGCCTAGCGGGAGATGGCGGGGAGCTGTTTTTT
TRBV4-1	TRBD2	16	TRBJ2-5	once	CASSQDWTGGPETQYF	TGCGCCAGCAGCCAAGATTGGACGGGGGGGCCGGAGACCCAGTACTTC
TRBV10-3	.	14	TRBJ1-5	once	CAISEGREGQPQHF	TGTGCCATCAGTGAAGGCAGGGAGGGTCAGCCCCAGCATTTT
TRBV7-9	.	12	TRBJ2-3	.	CASSQATDTQYF	TGTGCCAGCAGCCAAGCTACAGATACGCAGTATTTT
TRBV6-5	TRBD2	14	TRBJ2-5	.	CASVGGLAGGTQYF	TGTGCCAGCGTTGGCGGGCTAGCGGGGGGGACCCAGTACTTC
TRBV29-1	TRBD2	12	TRBJ2-7	.	CSAAGTRAEQYF	TGCAGCGCCGCCGGGACTAGAGCCGAGCAGTACTTC
TRBV6-1	.	15	TRBJ1-3	.	CASSETSLRRNTIYF	TGTGCCAGCAGTGAGACAAGCCTTCGGAGAAACACCATATATTTT
TRBV7-3	.	13	TRBJ1-1	.	CASSLKWGTEAFF	TGTGCCAGCAGCTTAAAATGGGGTACTGAAGCTTTCTTT
TRBV5-4	TRBD1	14	TRBJ2-7	.	CASSRDRGLREQYF	TGTGCCAGCAGCCGGGACAGGGGGCTGAGAGAGCAGTACTTC
TRBV6-5	TRBD1	14	TRBJ1-6	.	CASKGQMYNSPLHF	TGTGCCAGCAAGGGACAGATGTATAATTCACCCCTCCACTTT
TRBV11-2	.	11	TRBJ2-5	.	CATGGQETQYF	TGTGCCACCGGGGGTCAAGAGACCCAGTACTTC
TRBV7-2	.	15	TRBJ1-4	once	CASSFGQTTNEKLFF	TGTGCCAGCAGCTTCGGACAGACAACTAATGAAAAACTGTTTTTT
TRBV14	TRBD2	17	TRBJ2-5	.	CASSRYGGLAGGETQYF	TGTGCCAGCAGCCGGTATGGGGGCCTAGCGGGAGGAGAGACCCAGTACTTC
TRBV11-3	.	20	TRBJ2-2	.	CASSLDPDSYSPSNTGELFF	TGTGCCAGCAGCTTAGATCCGGACAGTTATTCCCCCTCGAACACCGGGGAGCTGTTTTTT
TRBV7-2	TRBD2	16	TRBJ2-1	.	CASSLTSGRSGDEQFF	TGTGCCAGCAGCTTAACTAGCGGGAGGTCAGGTGATGAGCAGTTCTTC
TRBV19	.	15	TRBJ2-3	.	CASSPSGVFTDTQYF	TGTGCCAGTAGTCCCTCCGGCGTATTCACAGATACGCAGTATTTT
TRBV5-8	.	12	TRBJ2-7	.	CASSLGGYEQYF	TGTGCCAGCAGCTTAGGAGGCTACGAGCAGTACTTC
TRBV19	TRBD1	14	TRBJ2-7	.	CASSIGTGRYEQYF	TGTGCCAGTAGTATAGGGACAGGTCGGTACGAGCAGTACTTC
TRBV5-4	TRBD2	15	TRBJ2-7	.	CASSLAVGRSDEQYF	TGTGCCAGCAGCTTGGCGGTCGGGAGGAGTGACGAGCAGTACTTC
TRBV7-2	.	15	TRBJ2-7	once	CASSLPDRGSYEQYF	TGTGCCAGCAGCTTACCCGATAGGGGTTCGTACGAGCAGTACTTC
TRBV18	.	13	TRBJ1-2	.	CASSPPVPAGITF	TGTGCCAGCTCACCTCCGGTCCCCGCAGGGATTACCTTC
TRBV7-2	.	13	TRBJ2-1	.	CASSFSWANEQFF	TGTGCCAGCAGCTTTTCCTGGGCAAATGAGCAGTTCTTC
TRBV2	.	14	TRBJ2-7	few	CASEGGIGVGEQYF	TGTGCCAGCGAAGGGGGTATTGGTGTCGGCGAGCAGTACTTC
TRBV4-3	TRBD2	18	TRBJ2-7	.	CASSQDLAGGTATYEQYF	TGCGCCAGCAGCCAAGACCTCGCGGGAGGGACAGCCACCTACGAGCAGTACTTC
TRBV28	.	13	TRBJ2-7	once	CASSTPAVYEQYF	TGTGCCAGCAGTACCCCGGCCGTTTACGAGCAGTACTTC
TRBV4-1	TRBD1	14	TRBJ1-2	.	CASSQDANRGGYTF	TGCGCCAGCAGCCAAGACGCTAACAGGGGAGGCTACACCTTC